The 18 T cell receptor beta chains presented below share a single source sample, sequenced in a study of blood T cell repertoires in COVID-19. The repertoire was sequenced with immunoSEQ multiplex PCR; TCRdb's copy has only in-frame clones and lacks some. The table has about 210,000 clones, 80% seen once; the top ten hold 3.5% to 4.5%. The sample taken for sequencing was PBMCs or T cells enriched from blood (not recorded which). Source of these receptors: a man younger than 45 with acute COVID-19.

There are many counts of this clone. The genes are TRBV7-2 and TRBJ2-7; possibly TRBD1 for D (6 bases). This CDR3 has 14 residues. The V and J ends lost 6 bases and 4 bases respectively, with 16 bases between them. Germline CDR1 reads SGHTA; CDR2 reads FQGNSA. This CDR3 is CASSVRDTRYEQYF. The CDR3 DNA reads TGTGCCAGCAGTGTTCGGGACACAAGGTACGAGCAGTACTTC.

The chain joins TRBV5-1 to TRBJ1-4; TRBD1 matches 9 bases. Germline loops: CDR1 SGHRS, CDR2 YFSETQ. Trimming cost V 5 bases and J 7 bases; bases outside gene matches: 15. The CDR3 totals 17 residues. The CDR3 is CASSSRTPGQGIEKLFF. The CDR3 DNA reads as TGCGCCAGCAGTAGTCGTACCCCGGGACAGGGTATTGAAAAACTGTTTTTT.

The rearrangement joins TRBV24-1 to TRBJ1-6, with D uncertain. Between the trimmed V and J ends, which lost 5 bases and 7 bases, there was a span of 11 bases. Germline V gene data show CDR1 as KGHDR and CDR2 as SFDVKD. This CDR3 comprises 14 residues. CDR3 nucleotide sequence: TGTGCCACCAGTGGCGGAACGGAAAATTCACCCCTCCACTTT. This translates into CATSGGTENSPLHF.

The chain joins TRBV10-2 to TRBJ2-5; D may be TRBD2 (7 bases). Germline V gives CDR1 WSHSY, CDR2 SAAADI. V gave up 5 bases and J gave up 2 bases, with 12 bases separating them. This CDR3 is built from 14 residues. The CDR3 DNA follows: TGCGCCAGCAGTATCGGGGGGCCTCAAGAGACCCAGTACTTC. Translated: CASSIGGPQETQYF.

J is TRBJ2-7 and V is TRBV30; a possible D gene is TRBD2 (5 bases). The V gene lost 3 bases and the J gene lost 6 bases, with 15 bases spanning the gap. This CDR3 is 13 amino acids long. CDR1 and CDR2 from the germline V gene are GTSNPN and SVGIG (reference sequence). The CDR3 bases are TGTGCCTGGAGCGCAGGATGGGGAGCCGAGCAGTACTTC. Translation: CAWSAGWGAEQYF.

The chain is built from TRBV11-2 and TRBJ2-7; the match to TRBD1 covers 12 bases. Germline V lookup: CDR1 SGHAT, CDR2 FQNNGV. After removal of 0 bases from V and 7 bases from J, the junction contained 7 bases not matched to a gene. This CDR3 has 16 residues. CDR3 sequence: CASSLERDRGRNEQYF. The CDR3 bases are TGTGCCAGCAGCTTAGAGAGGGACAGGGGGCGGAATGAGCAGTACTTC. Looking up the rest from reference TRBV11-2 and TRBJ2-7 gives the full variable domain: EAGVAQSPRYKIIEKRQSVAFWCNPISGHATLYWYQQILGQGPKLLIQFQNNGVVDDSQLPKDRFSAERLKGVDSTLKIQPAKLEDSAVYLCASSLERDRGRNEQYFGPGTRLTVT.

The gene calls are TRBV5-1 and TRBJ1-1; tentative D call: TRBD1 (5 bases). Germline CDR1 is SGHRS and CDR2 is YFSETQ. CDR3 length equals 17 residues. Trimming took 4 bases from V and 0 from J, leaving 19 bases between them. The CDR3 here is CASSLSGRRGMNTEAFF. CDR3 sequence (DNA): TGCGCCAGCAGCCTAAGCGGGCGCCGGGGGATGAACACTGAAGCTTTCTTT.

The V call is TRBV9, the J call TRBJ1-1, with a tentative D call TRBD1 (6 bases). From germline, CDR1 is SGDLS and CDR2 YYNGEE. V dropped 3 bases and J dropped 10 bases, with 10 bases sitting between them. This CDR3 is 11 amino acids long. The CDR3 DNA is TGTGCCAGCAGCGATGGGACATTAGCTTTCTTT. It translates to CASSDGTLAFF.

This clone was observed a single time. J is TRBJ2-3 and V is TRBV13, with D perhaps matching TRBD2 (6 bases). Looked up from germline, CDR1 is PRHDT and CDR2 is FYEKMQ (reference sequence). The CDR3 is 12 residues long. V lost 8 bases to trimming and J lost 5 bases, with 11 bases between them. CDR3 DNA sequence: TGTGCCAGCCGTGGGGGGTTAGATACGCAGTATTTT. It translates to CASRGGLDTQYF.

The CDR3 is CASSLPPEVYNQPQHF. The DNA of the CDR3 is TGTGCCAGCAGTTTACCCCCGGAGGTATACAATCAGCCCCAGCATTTT. The J gene is TRBJ1-5, the V gene TRBV28; D unresolved. The CDR3 totals 16 residues. Trimming stripped 2 bases from V and 3 bases from J, with 14 bases between. The germline V gene encodes CDR1 MDHEN and CDR2 SYDVKM.

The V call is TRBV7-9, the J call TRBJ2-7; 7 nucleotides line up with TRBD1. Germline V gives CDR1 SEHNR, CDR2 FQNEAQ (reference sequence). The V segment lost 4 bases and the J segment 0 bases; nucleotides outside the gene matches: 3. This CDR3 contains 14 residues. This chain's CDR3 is CASSSDRSSYEQYF. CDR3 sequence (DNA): TGTGCCAGCAGCTCGGACAGGAGCTCCTACGAGCAGTACTTC.

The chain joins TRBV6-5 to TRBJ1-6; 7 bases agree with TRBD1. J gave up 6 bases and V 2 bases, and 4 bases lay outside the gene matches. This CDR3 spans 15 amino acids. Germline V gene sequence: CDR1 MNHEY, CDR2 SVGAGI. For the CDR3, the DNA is TGTGCCAGCAGTTACGGGACAGCCTTTAATTCACCCCTCCACTTT. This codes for CASSYGTAFNSPLHF.

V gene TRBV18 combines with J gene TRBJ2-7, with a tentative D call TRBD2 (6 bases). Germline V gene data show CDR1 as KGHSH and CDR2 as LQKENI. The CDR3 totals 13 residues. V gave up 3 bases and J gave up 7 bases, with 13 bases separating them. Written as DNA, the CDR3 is TGTGCCAGCTCACCTTCTGGGACTGGGGAGCAGTACTTC. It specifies CASSPSGTGEQYF.

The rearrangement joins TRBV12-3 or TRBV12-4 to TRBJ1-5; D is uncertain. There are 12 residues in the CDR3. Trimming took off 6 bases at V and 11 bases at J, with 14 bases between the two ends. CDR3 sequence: CASSSATSSQHF. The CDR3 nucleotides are TGTGCCAGCAGCTCAGCGACCAGCTCCCAGCATTTT.

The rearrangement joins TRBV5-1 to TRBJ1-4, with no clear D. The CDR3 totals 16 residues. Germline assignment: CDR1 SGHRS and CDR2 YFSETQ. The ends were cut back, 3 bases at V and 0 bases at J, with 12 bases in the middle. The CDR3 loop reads CASSWGESSTNEKLFF. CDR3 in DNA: TGCGCCAGCAGCTGGGGAGAAAGTTCAACTAATGAAAAACTGTTTTTT.

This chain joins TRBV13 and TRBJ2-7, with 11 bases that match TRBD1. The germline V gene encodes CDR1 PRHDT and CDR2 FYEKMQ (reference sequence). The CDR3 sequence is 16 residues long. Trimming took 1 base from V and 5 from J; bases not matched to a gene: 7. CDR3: CASSLARTGGKNEQYF. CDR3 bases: TGTGCCAGCAGCTTAGCTAGGACAGGGGGCAAGAACGAGCAGTACTTC.

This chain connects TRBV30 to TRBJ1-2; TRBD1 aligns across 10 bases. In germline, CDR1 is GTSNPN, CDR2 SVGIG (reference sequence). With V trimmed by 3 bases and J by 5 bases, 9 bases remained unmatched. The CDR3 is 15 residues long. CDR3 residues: CAWRTTGGVGYGYTF. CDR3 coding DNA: TGTGCCTGGAGAACGACAGGGGGCGTAGGATATGGCTACACCTTC.

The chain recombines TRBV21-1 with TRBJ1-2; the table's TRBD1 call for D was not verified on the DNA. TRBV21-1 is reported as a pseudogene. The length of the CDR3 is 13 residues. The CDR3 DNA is TGTGCCAGCAGGTTACAGGGGAAGGATGGCTACACCTTC. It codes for CASRLQGKDGYTF.